Listed here are 10 T cell receptor beta chains from one sample, sequenced in a study of Ad26.COV2.S vaccination and SARS-CoV-2 variants (dated by TCRdb to about 2021). Library preparation was by the immunoSEQ multiplex PCR assay. TCRdb provides this immuneACCESS table in a form limited to in-frame rearrangements. Some clones are lacking; in checked studies, under half of them reflect an unresolved V gene, and why the rest are absent is not known. Present in this sample are around 270,000 clones, approximately 88% of which were seen just once. About 2.8% of the sample is taken by the ten largest. The sample's treatment or condition label is to be understood as: over 15 received Ad26.COV2.S at low or high dose, single or two shots; several received placebo; per-sample allocation not given. Repertoires of vaccine and placebo recipients were sequenced from samples taken on day 63 after the first injection.

The source was peripheral blood, collected in a trial of Ad26.COV2.S vaccine versus placebo. Every receptor here comes from a person between 18 and 60 years old who received the Ad26.COV2.S COVID-19 vaccine or a placebo.

The chain recombines TRBV25-1 with TRBJ1-4, with D possibly TRBD1 on 5 matching bases. The CDR3 spans 14 residues. The V and J ends lost 4 bases and 8 bases respectively, with 14 bases between them. Germline V gives CDR1 MGHDK, CDR2 SYGVNS. CDR3 DNA: TGTGCCAGCAGTGTCTCGGGACCAGAAGAAAAACTGTTTTTT. Its translation is CASSVSGPEEKLFF.

J is TRBJ2-7 and V is TRBV5-1; no clear D gene. Between the trimmed V and J ends, which lost 4 bases and 4 bases, there was a span of 6 bases. The CDR3 runs 11 residues. CDR1 and CDR2 (germline): SGHRS, YFSETQ. CDR3 sequence: CASSREYEQYF. CDR3 nucleotides: TGCGCCAGCAGCAGGGAATACGAGCAGTACTTC.

The V call is TRBV4-2, the J call TRBJ1-3; TRBD1 agrees at 9 bases. The CDR3 covers 16 residues. Trimming cost V 3 bases and J 8 bases; bases outside gene matches: 11. Germline-derived CDR1 and CDR2 are LGHNA and YNFKEQ. The CDR3 reads CASSHQTGGFLYTIYF. The CDR3, as DNA: TGTGCCAGCAGCCACCAGACAGGGGGGTTTCTGTACACCATATATTTT.

The chain recombines TRBV29-1 with TRBJ2-7, with a possible D match to TRBD2 (6 bases). V dropped 7 bases and J dropped 6 bases, with 16 bases sitting between them. CDR3 length: 12 amino acids. The germline V gene has CDR1 SQVTM and CDR2 ANQGSEA. The CDR3 loop is CSAEGTAAEQYV. The DNA for the CDR3 is TGCAGCGCCGAGGGGACTGCCGCCGAGCAGTACGTC.

This rearrangement joins TRBV5-5 to TRBJ2-7; TRBD1 matches at 7 bases. The V gene end was trimmed by 0 bases and the J gene end by 0 bases; junction bases not matched to a gene: 6. The germline gives CDR1 SGHKS, CDR2 YYEKEE (reference sequence). The length of the CDR3 is 16 residues. The CDR3 loop is CASSLAGTVLSYEQYF. The CDR3 bases are TGTGCCAGCAGCTTGGCCGGGACAGTCCTCTCCTACGAGCAGTACTTC.

The chain uses TRBV27 and TRBJ2-6; unclear D gene. This CDR3 has 13 residues. Germline V gives CDR1 MNHEY, CDR2 SMNVEV (reference sequence). The V end was cut by 7 bases, the J end by 1 base, with 5 bases between. The CDR3 coding sequence is TGTGCCAGCACCAGGTCTGGGGCCAACGTCCTGACTTTC. Protein sequence: CASTRSGANVLTF.

The chain couples TRBV5-1 to TRBJ2-2; no clear D gene. Trimming removed 0 bases at V and 5 bases at J, with 8 bases between. This CDR3 spans 14 amino acids. Germline V lookup: CDR1 SGHRS, CDR2 YFSETQ. Here the CDR3 DNA reads TGCGCCAGCAGCTTGGAAGCCGGAACCGGGGAGCTGTTTTTT. The encoded protein is CASSLEAGTGELFF.

The J gene is TRBJ2-7, the V gene TRBV19; D call uncertain. The V gene's germline CDR1 is LNHDA and CDR2 SQIVND (reference sequence). Trimming took off 6 bases at V and 5 bases at J, with 14 bases between the two ends. This CDR3 has 13 residues. CDR3 bases: TGTGCCAGTAGACGGTGGGCAGGCGACGAGCAGTACTTC. Protein: CASRRWAGDEQYF. The full variable domain, with the rest looked up from reference TRBV19 and TRBJ2-7, is DGGITQSPKYLFRKEGQNVTLSCEQNLNHDAMYWYRQDPGQGLRLIYYSQIVNDFQKGDIAEGYSVSREKKESFPLTVTSAQKNPTAFYLCASRRWAGDEQYFGPGTRLTVT.

This clone was counted between two and nine times. This sequence joins TRBV19 and TRBJ2-1; the D gene could be TRBD1 or TRBD2 (5 bases each). The ends were cut back, 5 bases at V and 7 bases at J, with 18 bases in the middle. This CDR3 contains 15 residues. Germline lookup yields CDR1 LNHDA and CDR2 SQIVND (reference sequence). The CDR3 loop is CASSPRDPQGNEQFF. The CDR3 DNA reads as TGTGCCAGTAGTCCCCGGGACCCTCAAGGGAATGAGCAGTTCTTC.

V gene TRBV24-1 combines with J gene TRBJ2-2, with TRBD1 identical over 9 bases. This CDR3 region has 16 residues. The germline CDR1 and CDR2 sequences are KGHDR and SFDVKD. The ends lost 5 bases at V and 2 bases at J; junction bases unmatched: 5. The CDR3 protein is CATSGVGQGNTGELFF. The CDR3 DNA sequence: TGTGCCACCAGTGGAGTGGGACAGGGTAACACCGGGGAGCTGTTTTTT.